One sample yielded the 5 T cell receptor beta chains listed below, sequenced in a study of siplizumab effects on memory and regulatory T cells. Profiled with immunoSEQ multiplex PCR; TCRdb holds only in-frame clones, not every one. The table records about 46,000 clones, over 90% of them present only once. The sequenced sample consisted of CD8+ T cells sorted from blood. The source of these receptors is a human donor in good health.

CDR3 DNA sequence: TGCAGCGACTGGACAGGGGGCAGCGGTACGCAGTATTTT. It encodes CSDWTGGSGTQYF. The chain carries TRBV29-1 and TRBJ2-3, with TRBD1 identical over 11 bases. The J segment lost 8 bases and the V segment lost 7 bases, leaving 8 bases of the junction unmatched. The CDR3 length is 13 residues. Per the germline V gene, CDR1 is SQVTM and CDR2 is ANQGSEA.

The CDR3 is CANREPFETQYF. CDR3 bases: TGTGCCAACAGGGAACCCTTCGAGACCCAGTACTTC. V usage is TRBV2 and J usage is TRBJ2-5; D may be TRBD1 (6 bases). The germline CDR1 and CDR2 sequences are SNHLY and FYNNEI. V lost 10 bases to trimming and J lost 5 bases, with 14 bases between them. The CDR3 length is 12 residues. Looking up the rest from reference TRBV2 and TRBJ2-5 gives the full variable domain: EPEVTQTPSHQVTQMGQEVILRCVPISNHLYFYWYRQILGQKVEFLVSFYNNEISEKSEIFDDQFSVERPDGSNFTLKIRSTKLEDSAMYFCANREPFETQYFGPGTRLLVL.

DNA of the CDR3: TGTGCCAGCAGTTACTCAAGGGACAGGGGTGGCAATGAGCAGTTCTTC. Translated, it gives CASSYSRDRGGNEQFF. The J gene is TRBJ2-1, the V gene TRBV6-5, with 10 bases matching TRBD1. Germline assignment: CDR1 MNHEY and CDR2 SVGAGI. The CDR3 sequence is 16 residues long. The J segment lost 6 bases and the V segment lost 0 bases, leaving 5 bases of the junction unmatched.

V is TRBV11-2 and J is TRBJ1-3, with D maybe TRBD1 (6 bases). Looked up from germline, CDR1 is SGHAT and CDR2 is FQNNGV. The CDR3 has 18 amino acids. V was shortened by 0 bases and J by 2 bases, with 17 bases between the two germline ends. Here the CDR3 DNA reads TGTGCCAGCAGCTTAGATCTTGATCAGGGGAAGCCTGGAAACACCATATATTTT. It is translated as CASSLDLDQGKPGNTIYF. The variable domain in full, with the rest retrieved from reference TRBV11-2 and TRBJ1-3, is EAGVAQSPRYKIIEKRQSVAFWCNPISGHATLYWYQQILGQGPKLLIQFQNNGVVDDSQLPKDRFSAERLKGVDSTLKIQPAKLEDSAVYLCASSLDLDQGKPGNTIYFGEGSWLTVV.

V is TRBV4-2 and J is TRBJ2-7, with D perhaps matching TRBD2 (5 bases). The CDR3 is 15 residues long. The germline V and J ends were trimmed by 0 bases and 3 bases, with 12 bases remaining between them. CDR1 is LGHNA and CDR2 is YNFKEQ in the germline V gene. The DNA of the CDR3 is TGTGCCAGCAGCCAAGATGGCGGACTGAACTACGAGCAGTACTTC. Its protein product is CASSQDGGLNYEQYF.